This TCR beta chain stems from a study of blood T cell repertoires in COVID-19 (dated by TCRdb to 2018 to 2020). Regarding the study in general: Samples covering the acute and convalescent phases of COVID-19 were provided by collaborators in the United States, Italy and Spain. The prospective study material was composed of cDNA or gDNA derived from T cells, B-cell-depleted T cells, or PBMCs. Deeply sampled blood TCRbeta repertoires from subjects exposed to, actively infected with, or recovered from COVID-19 were included in the dataset. The repertoires were released in a freely available public database intended as a resource for research on the immune response to SARS-CoV-2. Samples came from the ongoing ImmuneRACE study (first 160 participants) plus 1,254 subjects from 6 global collaborators. A de-identified subject ID, COVID-19 status, age in years and sex were almost always included in the sample metadata. Where available, HLA class I and class II types were obtained from metadata supplied by the sample provider rather than from assay-based typing. The investigation overall reported the following: Clinical and demographic metadata were provided uncurated, with the amount varying by source and participant.

Taken from the germline V gene, the CDR1 and CDR2 loops are SGHDT and YYEEEE. Including cysteine and phenylalanine, the CDR3 has 16 amino acids. CDR3 DNA only is kept here, 48 bases in frame from base 1. V and J are trimmed by 0 bases and 5 bases, and the gene matches miss 7 bases of the junction. TCRbeta CDR3 regions were amplified from genomic DNA using the immunoSEQ Assay, a bias-controlled multiplex PCR. Regarding the original processing steps: Nucleated cell counts per sample were estimated from amplification of reference gene primers within the assay. To quantify the absolute abundance of each unique TCRbeta CDR3 rearrangement, sequence reads were collapsed and filtered. For each sample, productive Simpson clonality was calculated as the square root of Simpson's diversity index across productive rearrangements. What TCRdb holds here is the immuneACCESS table cut down to in-frame rearrangements. Part of the clones is not present; checked against another copy, under half of the missing clones reflect an unresolved V gene, and the others are unexplained. The V and J calls and clone size were taken over from that table, and D and trimming were inferred from the DNA. This sample gives about 160,000 clones in total; 81% of them show up just once. About 11% of the sample lies in the top ten.

With regard to this clone: It lacks a known antigen. Base qualities are not at hand, and no much larger clone is one base apart.

Each collaborating institution followed its own protocols to collect whole blood in K2EDTA tubes. For TCRbeta analysis, collaborator samples were shipped as frozen whole blood, as isolated PBMCs, or as DNA extracted from either sample type. This receptor was obtained from a human donor in a cohort sampled during active COVID-19. The sample comprised peripheral blood. This sequence uses TRBV5-6 and TRBJ2-5, and TRBD2 matches 10 of the central bases. The nucleotide sequence is given as TGTGCCAGCAGCTTGGGGGCTAGCGGGAGACTCGAGACCCAGTACTTC. It codes for CASSLGASGRLETQYF.